This TCR beta chain was profiled in a study of blood T cell repertoires in COVID-19. Germline loops: CDR1 LNHDA, CDR2 SQIVND (reference sequence). The CDR3 is 14 amino acids. V lost 5 bases, J lost 0 bases, and 9 bases lay in between. In the authors' workflow: Counts of nucleated cells, estimated from reference gene primer amplification, were obtained. The assay was immunoSEQ multiplex PCR, and TCRdb's table has in-frame clones only and misses some. Clone size and the V and J calls come from that table; the DNA yielded D and trimming. The data hold about 200,000 clones, with more than 75% observed a single time.

The chain joins TRBV19 to TRBJ2-3; possible D gene TRBD2, 6 bases. Sequenced material: peripheral blood. The sequence was obtained from a person aged 70 to 85 with COVID-19, enrolled during active disease. The CDR3 coding sequence is TGTGCCAGTAGTTCCGGGACTAGCACAGATACGCAGTATTTT. Amino acids: CASSSGTSTDTQYF.